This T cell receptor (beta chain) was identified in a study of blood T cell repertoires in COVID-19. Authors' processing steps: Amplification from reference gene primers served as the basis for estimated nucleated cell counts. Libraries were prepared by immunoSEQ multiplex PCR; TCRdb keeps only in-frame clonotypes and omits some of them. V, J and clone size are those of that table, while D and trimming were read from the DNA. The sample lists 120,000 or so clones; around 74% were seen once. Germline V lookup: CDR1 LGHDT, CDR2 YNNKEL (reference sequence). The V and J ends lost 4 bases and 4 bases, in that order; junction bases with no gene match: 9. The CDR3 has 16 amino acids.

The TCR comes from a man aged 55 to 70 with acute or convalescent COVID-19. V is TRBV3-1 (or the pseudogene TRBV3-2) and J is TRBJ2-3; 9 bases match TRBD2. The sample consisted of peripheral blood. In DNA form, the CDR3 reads TGTGCCAGCAGCCCCCTTACGCGGGGGGGCCCAGATACGCAGTATTTT. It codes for CASSPLTRGGPDTQYF.